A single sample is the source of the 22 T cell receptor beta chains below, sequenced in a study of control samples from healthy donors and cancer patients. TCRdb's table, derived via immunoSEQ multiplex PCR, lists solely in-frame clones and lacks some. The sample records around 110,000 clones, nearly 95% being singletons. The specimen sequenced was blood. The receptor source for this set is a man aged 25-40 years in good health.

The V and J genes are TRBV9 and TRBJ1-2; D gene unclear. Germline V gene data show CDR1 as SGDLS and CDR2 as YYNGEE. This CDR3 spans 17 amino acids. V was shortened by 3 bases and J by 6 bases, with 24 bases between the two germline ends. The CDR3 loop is CASSALGPVGRWNGYTF. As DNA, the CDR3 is TGTGCCAGCAGCGCCCTAGGGCCCGTCGGGCGCTGGAATGGCTACACCTTC.

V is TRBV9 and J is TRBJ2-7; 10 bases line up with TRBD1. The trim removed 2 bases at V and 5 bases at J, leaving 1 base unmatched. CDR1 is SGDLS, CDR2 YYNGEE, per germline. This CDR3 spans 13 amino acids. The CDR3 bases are TGTGCCAGCAGCGTGGGACAGGGGAACGAGCAGTACTTC. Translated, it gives CASSVGQGNEQYF.

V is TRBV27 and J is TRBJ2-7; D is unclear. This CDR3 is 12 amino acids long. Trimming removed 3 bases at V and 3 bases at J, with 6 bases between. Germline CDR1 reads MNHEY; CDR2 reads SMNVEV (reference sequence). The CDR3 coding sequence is TGTGCCAGCAGTTTTGAAGGCTACGAGCAGTACTTC. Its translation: CASSFEGYEQYF.

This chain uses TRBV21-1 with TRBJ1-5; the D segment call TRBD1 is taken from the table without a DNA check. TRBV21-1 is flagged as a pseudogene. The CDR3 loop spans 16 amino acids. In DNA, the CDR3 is TGTGCCAGCACCCGGGGGACAGAATATAGCAATCAGCCCCAGCATTTT. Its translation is CASTRGTEYSNQPQHF.

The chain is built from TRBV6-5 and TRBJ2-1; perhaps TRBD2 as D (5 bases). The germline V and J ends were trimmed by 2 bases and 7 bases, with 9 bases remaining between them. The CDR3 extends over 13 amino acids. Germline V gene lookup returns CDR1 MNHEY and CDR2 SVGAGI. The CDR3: CASSYGLINEQFF. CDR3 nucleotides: TGTGCCAGCAGTTACGGACTTATTAATGAGCAGTTCTTC.

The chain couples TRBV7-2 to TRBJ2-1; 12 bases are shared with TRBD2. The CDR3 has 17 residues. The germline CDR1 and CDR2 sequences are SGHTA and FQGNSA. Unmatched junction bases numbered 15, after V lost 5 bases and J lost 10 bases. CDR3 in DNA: TGTGCCAGCAGCCCCCGCTCCGCTAGCGGGGGGGCCTGGGAGCAGTTCTTC. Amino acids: CASSPRSASGGAWEQFF.

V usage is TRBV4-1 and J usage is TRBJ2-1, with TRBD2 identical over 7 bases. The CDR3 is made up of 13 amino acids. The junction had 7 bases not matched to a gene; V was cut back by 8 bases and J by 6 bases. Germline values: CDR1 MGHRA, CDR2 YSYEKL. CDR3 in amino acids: CASGIGGGNEQFF. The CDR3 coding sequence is TGCGCCAGCGGGATTGGGGGGGGCAATGAGCAGTTCTTC.

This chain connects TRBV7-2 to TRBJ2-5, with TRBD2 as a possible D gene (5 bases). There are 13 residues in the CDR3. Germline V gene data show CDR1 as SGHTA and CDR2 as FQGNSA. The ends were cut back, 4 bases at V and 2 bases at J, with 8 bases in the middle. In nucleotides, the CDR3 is TGTGCCAGCAGCTCCCGGACTCAAGAGACCCAGTACTTC. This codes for CASSSRTQETQYF.

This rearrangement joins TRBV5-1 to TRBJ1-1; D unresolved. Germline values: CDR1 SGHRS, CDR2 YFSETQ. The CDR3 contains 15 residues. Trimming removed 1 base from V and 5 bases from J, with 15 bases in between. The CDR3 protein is CASSLRVDGTTEAFF. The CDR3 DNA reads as TGCGCCAGCAGCTTGAGGGTAGACGGTACGACTGAAGCTTTCTTT.

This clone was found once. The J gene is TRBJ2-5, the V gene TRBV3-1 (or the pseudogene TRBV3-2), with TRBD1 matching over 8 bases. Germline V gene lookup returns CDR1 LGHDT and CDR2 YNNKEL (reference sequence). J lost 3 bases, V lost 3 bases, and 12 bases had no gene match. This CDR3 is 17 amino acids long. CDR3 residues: CASSHGPGQVDEETQYF. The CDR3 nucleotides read TGTGCCAGCAGCCATGGCCCGGGACAGGTGGACGAAGAGACCCAGTACTTC.

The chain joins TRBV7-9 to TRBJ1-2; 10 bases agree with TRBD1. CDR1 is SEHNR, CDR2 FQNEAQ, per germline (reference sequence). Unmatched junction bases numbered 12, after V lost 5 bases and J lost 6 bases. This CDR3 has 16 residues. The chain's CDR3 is CASSRDRGTSVDGYTF. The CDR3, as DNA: TGTGCCAGCAGCCGGGACAGGGGCACCTCGGTGGATGGCTACACCTTC.

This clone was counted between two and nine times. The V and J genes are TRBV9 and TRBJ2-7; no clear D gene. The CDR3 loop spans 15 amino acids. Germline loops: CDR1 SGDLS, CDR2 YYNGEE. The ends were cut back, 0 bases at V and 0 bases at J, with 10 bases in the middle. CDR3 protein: CASSVGLQSSYEQYF. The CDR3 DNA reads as TGTGCCAGCAGCGTAGGGCTTCAGAGCTCCTACGAGCAGTACTTC.

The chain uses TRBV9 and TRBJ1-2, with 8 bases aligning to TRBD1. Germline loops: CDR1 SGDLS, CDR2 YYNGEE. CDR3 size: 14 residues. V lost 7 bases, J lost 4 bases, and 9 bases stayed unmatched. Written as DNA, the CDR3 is TGTGCCAGCCGGGGAAACAGGGGGGTCTATGGCTACACCTTC. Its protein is CASRGNRGVYGYTF.

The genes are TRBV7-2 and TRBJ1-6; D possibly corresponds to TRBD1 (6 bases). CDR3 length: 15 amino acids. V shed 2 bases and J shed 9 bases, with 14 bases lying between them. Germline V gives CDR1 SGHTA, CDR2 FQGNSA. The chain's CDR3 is CASSLNSQGSSPLHF. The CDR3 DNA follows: TGTGCCAGCAGCTTAAATAGCCAGGGGAGTTCACCCCTCCACTTT.

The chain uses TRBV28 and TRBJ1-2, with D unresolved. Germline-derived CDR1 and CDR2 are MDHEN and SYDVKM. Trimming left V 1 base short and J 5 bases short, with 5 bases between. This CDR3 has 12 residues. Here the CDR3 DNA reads TGTGCCAGCAGTTTATTGGCGTATGGCTACACCTTC. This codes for CASSLLAYGYTF.

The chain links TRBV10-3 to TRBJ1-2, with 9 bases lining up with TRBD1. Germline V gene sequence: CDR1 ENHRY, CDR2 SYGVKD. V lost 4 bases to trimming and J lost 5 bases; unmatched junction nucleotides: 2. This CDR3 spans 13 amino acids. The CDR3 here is CAISGQGVYGYTF. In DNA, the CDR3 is TGTGCCATCAGTGGACAGGGGGTTTATGGCTACACCTTC.

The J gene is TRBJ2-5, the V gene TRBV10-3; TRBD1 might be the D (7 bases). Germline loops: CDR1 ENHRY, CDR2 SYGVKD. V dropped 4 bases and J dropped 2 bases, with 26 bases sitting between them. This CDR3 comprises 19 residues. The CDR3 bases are TGTGCCATCAGTGCTTCCCCAATCGGGTCAGGGGGGTCGCAAGAGACCCAGTACTTC. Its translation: CAISASPIGSGGSQETQYF.

The CDR3 region has the DNA TGTGCCAGCAGCCTGCTAGCAAACCGGGACAGGGGGTTGGCCGGGGAGCTGTTTTTT. Protein sequence: CASSLLANRDRGLAGELFF. The chain links TRBV5-6 to TRBJ2-2, with 11 bases identical to TRBD1. Trimming took 4 bases from V and 6 from J; bases not matched to a gene: 17. Germline V CDR1 and CDR2: SGHDT, YYEEEE. The CDR3 spans 19 residues.

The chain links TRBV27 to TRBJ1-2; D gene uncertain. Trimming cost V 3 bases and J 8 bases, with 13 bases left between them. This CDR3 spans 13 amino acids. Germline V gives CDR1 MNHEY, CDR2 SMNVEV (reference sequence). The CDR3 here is CASSLQRVGGYTF. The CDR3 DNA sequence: TGTGCCAGCAGTTTGCAGAGGGTCGGAGGCTACACCTTC.

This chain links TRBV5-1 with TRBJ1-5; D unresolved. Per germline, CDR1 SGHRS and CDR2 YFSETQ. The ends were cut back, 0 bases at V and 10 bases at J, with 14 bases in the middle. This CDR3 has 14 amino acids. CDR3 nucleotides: TGCGCCAGCAGCTTGGATGGCTCGGGTCTACCCCAGCATTTT. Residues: CASSLDGSGLPQHF.

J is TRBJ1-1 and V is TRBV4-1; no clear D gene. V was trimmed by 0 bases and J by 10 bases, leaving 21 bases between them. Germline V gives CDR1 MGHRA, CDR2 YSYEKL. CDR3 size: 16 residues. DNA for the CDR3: TGCGCCAGCAGCCAAGATCACCCCCGGTCGAAGATGTCAGCTTTCTTT. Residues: CASSQDHPRSKMSAFF.

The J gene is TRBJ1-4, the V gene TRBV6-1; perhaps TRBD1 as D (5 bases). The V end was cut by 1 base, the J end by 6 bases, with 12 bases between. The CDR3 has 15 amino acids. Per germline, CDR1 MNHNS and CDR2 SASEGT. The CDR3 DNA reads TGTGCCAGCAGTGAAGTCCCCAGGGCGGATGAAAAACTGTTTTTT. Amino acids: CASSEVPRADEKLFF.